The present T cell receptor beta chain was sequenced within a study of T cell repertoires in cytomegalovirus infection. TCRdb reanalysed the reads using MiXCR and keeps one entry per CDR3 protein. Of some 390,000 distinct CDR3 sequences listed, around 18% are singletons. There are a few counts of this clonotype. The CDR3 totals 17 residues. The junction had 5 bases not matched to a gene; V was cut back by 2 bases and J by 0 bases. The germline V gene encodes CDR1 MNHNY and CDR2 SVGAGI (reference sequence). This sequence originates from a human donor in good health (CMV status not recorded). Some clones in this sample may be carry-over from other donors' samples. V gene TRBV6-6 combines with J gene TRBJ2-7; 12 bases fit TRBD2. Sequencing input: PBMCs. Here the CDR3 DNA reads TGTGCCAGCAGTTACGGGGGACTAGCGGGCTACTCCTACGAGCAGTACTTC. This translates into CASSYGGLAGYSYEQYF.